Presented here are 12 T cell receptor beta chains from one specimen sequenced in a study of Graves' ophthalmopathy and Graves' hyperthyroidism. TCR beta CDR3 amplification used RNA transcripts. First-round RT-PCR with HTBI primers preceded a second-round multiplex PCR. MiXCR, applied by TCRdb to the multiplex PCR reads, yields one record per CDR3 protein. The sample consists of over 500,000 distinct CDR3 sequences, 20% to 25% of them appearing once. Sequenced material: peripheral blood. The receptors were sampled from a woman between 18 and 30 years old with stable Graves' hyperthyroidism. Some clones in this sample may be carry-over from other donors' samples.

This clonotype was counted many times. This chain links TRBV12-5 with TRBJ1-2, with 9 bases lining up with TRBD1. The CDR3 spans 16 residues. Losses at the gene ends were 4 bases for V and 5 bases for J; bases not matched to a gene: 11. CDR1 is LGHNT, CDR2 FRNRAP, per germline. The CDR3 nucleotides read TGTGCTAGTGGTTCAAATCGACAGGGGGTAGGTTATGGCTACACCTTC. Protein product: CASGSNRQGVGYGYTF.

The chain uses TRBV25-1 and TRBJ1-6; a possible D gene is TRBD1 (5 bases). V lost 1 base and J 1 base, leaving 14 bases between the germline ends. The germline V gene encodes CDR1 MGHDK and CDR2 SYGVNS. This CDR3 spans 18 amino acids. CDR3 region: CASSESGGGRSYNSPLHF. The CDR3, as DNA: TGTGCCAGCAGTGAATCTGGGGGAGGTCGGTCCTATAATTCACCCCTCCACTTT.

This clonotype was seen at least ten times. J is TRBJ1-2 and V is TRBV20-1; D ambiguous. CDR3 size: 13 residues. Germline assignment: CDR1 DFQATT and CDR2 SNEGSKA (reference sequence). The germline V and J ends were trimmed by 0 bases and 8 bases, with 13 bases remaining between them. This CDR3 reads CSARDLKEGGYTF. CDR3 coding DNA: TGCAGTGCTAGAGATTTAAAGGAGGGCGGCTACACCTTC.

This rearrangement joins TRBV7-3 to TRBJ2-5, with D possibly matching TRBD2 (5 bases). The ends were cut back, 2 bases at V and 4 bases at J, with 11 bases in the middle. This CDR3 contains 14 residues. Germline lookup yields CDR1 SGHTA and CDR2 FQGTGA. Here the CDR3 reads CASSLQPSSETQYF. CDR3 nucleotides: TGTGCCAGCAGCTTACAACCTAGCTCAGAGACCCAGTACTTC.

The chain has TRBV28 and TRBJ1-5; TRBD1 might be the D (6 bases). Per the germline V gene, CDR1 is MDHEN and CDR2 is SYDVKM. This CDR3 has 16 amino acids. V dropped 7 bases and J dropped 0 bases, with 16 bases sitting between them. The CDR3 is CASNPVRTDSNQPQHF. In DNA form, the CDR3 reads TGTGCCAGCAACCCAGTCAGGACAGATAGCAATCAGCCCCAGCATTTT.

This clonotype has at least ten counts. J is TRBJ2-5 and V is TRBV6-5, with 9 bases that match TRBD1. The germline CDR1 and CDR2 sequences are MNHEY and SVGAGI. The V and J ends lost 10 bases and 5 bases, in that order; junction bases with no gene match: 5. This CDR3 has 12 residues. The CDR3 loop is CATTGGWETQYF. CDR3 coding DNA: TGTGCCACCACAGGGGGCTGGGAGACCCAGTACTTC.

This sequence joins TRBV20-1 and TRBJ2-5; D is undetermined. The length of the CDR3 is 12 residues. V was clipped by 3 bases and J by 5 bases, with 10 bases between them. CDR1 is DFQATT and CDR2 is SNEGSKA in the germline V gene (reference sequence). CDR3: CSASPEHETQYF. In nucleotides, the CDR3 is TGCAGTGCTAGTCCAGAACACGAGACCCAGTACTTC.

This clonotype was recorded many times. The genes are TRBV7-8 and TRBJ2-7; D uncertain. V shed 0 bases and J shed 5 bases, with 5 bases lying between them. The CDR3 extends over 12 amino acids. CDR1 and CDR2 from the germline V gene are SGHVS and FQNEAQ. CDR3 nucleotides: TGTGCCAGCAGCTTAGCCCCGGACGAGCAGTACTTC. Translating it yields CASSLAPDEQYF.

The table lists this clonotype with many counts. The chain has TRBV2 and TRBJ1-5; D is perhaps TRBD1 (6 bases). CDR1 SNHLY and CDR2 FYNNEI come from the germline V gene. V dropped 3 bases and J dropped 4 bases, with 13 bases sitting between them. The CDR3 runs to 15 residues. This chain's CDR3 is CASSERQGTNQPQHF. In DNA form, the CDR3 reads TGTGCCAGCAGTGAGCGTCAGGGGACTAATCAGCCCCAGCATTTT.

At least ten counts were recorded for this clonotype. This chain links TRBV28 with TRBJ2-7; TRBD1 might be the D (5 bases). V shed 6 bases and J shed 1 base, with 16 bases lying between them. This CDR3 has 15 amino acids. Germline CDR1 and CDR2: MDHEN and SYDVKM. For the CDR3, the DNA is TGTGCCAGCAGGGGGCTAGAGCGCCGTTCCTACGAGCAGTACTTC. Protein: CASRGLERRSYEQYF.

Ten or more counts support this clonotype. V is TRBV27 and J is TRBJ1-5; D remains ambiguous. The CDR3 is 14 residues long. Between the trimmed V and J ends, which lost 6 bases and 0 bases, there was a span of 9 bases. The germline CDR1 and CDR2 sequences are MNHEY and SMNVEV (reference sequence). The CDR3 nucleotides are TGTGCCAGCAGGGCAAGTAATAGCAATCAGCCCCAGCATTTT. It codes for CASRASNSNQPQHF.

This clonotype was counted ten times or more. The V call is TRBV7-2, the J call TRBJ2-7; D perhaps matches TRBD1 (5 bases). The germline V and J ends were trimmed by 1 base and 2 bases, with 9 bases remaining between them. The V gene's germline CDR1 is SGHTA and CDR2 FQGNSA. The CDR3 loop spans 14 amino acids. CDR3 protein: CASSLGGLAYEQYF. The CDR3 region has the DNA TGTGCCAGCAGCTTAGGGGGCCTCGCCTACGAGCAGTACTTC. Full variable domain (outside the CDR3, taken from reference TRBV7-2 and TRBJ2-7): GAGVSQSPSNKVTEKGKDVELRCDPISGHTALYWYRQSLGQGLEFLIYFQGNSAPDKSGLPSDRFSAERTGGSVSTLTIQRTQQEDSAVYLCASSLGGLAYEQYFGPGTRLTVT.